This T cell receptor (beta chain) derives from a study of T cells expressing NK-cell markers. Study-level background: According to the study, TCR beta repertoires originated from sorted CD3+CD56+NKG2C+, CD3+CD56+NKG2C- and CD3+CD56-NKG2C+ T cells. One of eight sequenced donors was HCMV-seronegative; the other seven were seropositive. Study results and limitations: The share of CD8+ T cells held by dominant NKG2C+ clonotypes was about 1.0-7.5% in more than 5 donors.

TCRdb reprocessed the 5' RACE reads and stores each CDR3 protein as one record, lacking DNA. Recorded for this sample: approximately 440,000 distinct CDR3 sequences. For this clonotype: Its antigen is as yet unknown.

This TCR derives from a woman in her forties or fifties in good health. The sequencing sample was made of blood T cells: a sorted CD56 or NKG2C T cell subset, CD4+ or CD8+ T cells, or bulk PBMC T cells (not recorded which).

The chain's CDR3 is CASKPGQVAYEQYF. The chain has TRBV19 and TRBJ2-7; there is no DNA to check the TCRdb D call of TRBD1. The germline gives CDR1 LNHDA, CDR2 SQIVND (reference sequence). The CDR3 contains 14 residues.